These 31 T cell receptor beta chains originate from one sample sequenced in a study of blood T cell repertoires in COVID-19. Sequencing used immunoSEQ multiplex PCR; TCRdb keeps in-frame clones, though not all of them. The sample includes some 170,000 clones, approximately 82% of them seen just once. Sequencing was done on a sample of PBMCs or T cells enriched from blood (not recorded which). Every receptor here comes from a man aged 50-60 years who had recovered from COVID-19.

V usage is TRBV19 and J usage is TRBJ2-7, with 7 bases identical to TRBD1. After removal of 5 bases from V and 4 bases from J, the junction contained 8 bases not matched to a gene. The CDR3 is made up of 14 amino acids. Germline V gene data show CDR1 as LNHDA and CDR2 as SQIVND (reference sequence). CDR3 DNA: TGTGCCAGTAGTGCCCCCGACAGGGAATACGAGCAGTACTTC. Its protein is CASSAPDREYEQYF.

The chain carries TRBV7-8 and TRBJ2-7; TRBD1 matches at 9 bases. The CDR3 length is 16 residues. The V gene end was trimmed by 3 bases and the J gene end by 2 bases; junction bases not matched to a gene: 8. CDR1 is SGHVS, CDR2 FQNEAQ, per germline. CDR3 protein: CASSLGRTGAPYEQYF. CDR3 nucleotides: TGTGCCAGCAGCTTGGGAAGGACAGGGGCCCCCTACGAGCAGTACTTC. The complete variable domain, with remaining parts taken from reference TRBV7-8 and TRBJ2-7, reads GAGVSQSPRYKVAKRGQDVALRCDPISGHVSLFWYQQALGQGPEFLTYFQNEAQLDKSGLPSDRFFAERPEGSVSTLKIQRTQQEDSAVYLCASSLGRTGAPYEQYFGPGTRLTVT.

The V call is TRBV3-1 (or the pseudogene TRBV3-2), the J call TRBJ2-2; no reliable D call. Trimming left V 4 bases short and J 1 base short, with 7 bases between. CDR1 is LGHDT, CDR2 YNNKEL, per germline (reference sequence). CDR3 size: 14 residues. The CDR3 spells CASSRRQNTGELFF. CDR3 bases: TGTGCCAGCAGCCGCCGACAGAACACCGGGGAGCTGTTTTTT.

This chain uses TRBV6-6 with TRBJ1-1, with unresolved D. V dropped 3 bases and J dropped 4 bases, with 9 bases sitting between them. CDR3 length equals 13 residues. Germline V gives CDR1 MNHNY, CDR2 SVGAGI (reference sequence). In DNA form, the CDR3 reads TGTGCCAGCAGTTATCTGAAGAGCACTGAAGCTTTCTTT. Amino acids: CASSYLKSTEAFF.

V is TRBV11-2 and J is TRBJ2-7; 10 positions match TRBD2. The CDR3 consists of 17 residues. With 0 bases clipped from V and 4 bases from J, the junction kept 9 bases outside the gene matches. CDR1 is SGHAT and CDR2 is FQNNGV in the germline V gene. CDR3 residues: CASSLEYLLAGGYEQYF. As DNA, the CDR3 is TGTGCCAGCAGCTTAGAATATTTGTTAGCGGGAGGTTACGAGCAGTACTTC.

The chain employs TRBV18 and TRBJ1-1; D possibly corresponds to TRBD1 (5 bases). CDR1 is KGHSH, CDR2 LQKENI, per germline. The CDR3 is made up of 13 amino acids. V was pared by 2 bases and J by 7 bases, with 11 bases between. CDR3 region: CASSPAGGGEAFF. The CDR3 DNA follows: TGTGCCAGCTCACCAGCCGGGGGAGGTGAAGCTTTCTTT.

The rearrangement links TRBV2 to TRBJ1-5; D perhaps matches TRBD1 (6 bases). From germline, CDR1 is SNHLY and CDR2 FYNNEI. The V end was cut by 1 base, the J end by 0 bases, with 13 bases between. The CDR3 totals 17 residues. CDR3: CASSEGTDSPSNQPQHF. The CDR3 coding sequence is TGTGCCAGCAGTGAAGGGACGGACAGTCCTAGCAATCAGCCCCAGCATTTT.

The V and J genes are TRBV15 and TRBJ1-4; 11 bases agree with TRBD1. The CDR3 covers 16 residues. Trimming at V came to 0 bases and at J to 8 bases, leaving 5 bases not matched to a gene. In germline, CDR1 is LNHNV, CDR2 YYDKDF (reference sequence). The CDR3 DNA reads as TGTGCCACCAGCAGAGATGGGGGGACAGGGGGAGAAAAACTGTTTTTT. This codes for CATSRDGGTGGEKLFF.

The CDR3, as DNA: TGTGCCAGCACCAAAACCGGACAGGGCAGAAACACCATATATTTT. Protein: CASTKTGQGRNTIYF. The J gene is TRBJ1-3, the V gene TRBV9; 8 bases are a match to TRBD1. The germline gives CDR1 SGDLS, CDR2 YYNGEE. The V and J ends lost 6 bases and 5 bases, in that order; junction bases with no gene match: 10. The CDR3 has 15 residues.

The chain is built from TRBV11-3 and TRBJ1-6; the match to TRBD1 covers 7 bases. Germline CDR1 is SGHNT and CDR2 is YENEEA. Trimming at V came to 9 bases and at J to 3 bases, leaving 2 bases not matched to a gene. This CDR3 spans 13 amino acids. CDR3 in amino acids: CASGQDYNSPLHF. CDR3 DNA sequence: TGTGCCAGTGGACAGGACTATAATTCACCCCTCCACTTT.

This clone was counted a few times. This chain connects TRBV4-2 to TRBJ2-3; 15 nucleotides match TRBD2. Trimming took 4 bases from V and 2 from J; bases not matched to a gene: 7. The length of the CDR3 is 18 residues. Per the germline V gene, CDR1 is LGHNA and CDR2 is YNFKEQ. The CDR3 coding sequence is TGTGCCAGCAGCCGGGGGACTAGCGGGGGGCGCGACACAGATACGCAGTATTTT. Translation: CASSRGTSGGRDTDTQYF.

This clone was counted a few times. The gene calls are TRBV3-1 (or the pseudogene TRBV3-2) and TRBJ1-6, with 10 bases matching TRBD1. Germline V gives CDR1 LGHDT, CDR2 YNNKEL (reference sequence). The CDR3 is made up of 14 amino acids. Trimming at V came to 6 bases and at J to 9 bases, leaving 5 bases not matched to a gene. CDR3 sequence reads: CASRMTGGSSPLHF. The CDR3, as DNA: TGTGCCAGCAGGATGACAGGGGGCTCTTCACCCCTCCACTTT.

The rearrangement uses TRBV14 and TRBJ1-4; TRBD1 is a possible D gene (6 bases). The germline gives CDR1 SGHDN, CDR2 FVKESK. V dropped 4 bases and J dropped 5 bases, with 17 bases sitting between them. CDR3 length equals 16 residues. For the CDR3, the DNA is TGTGCCAGCAGCCCCGGCAGGGGCGAATTCAATGAAAAACTGTTTTTT. Protein: CASSPGRGEFNEKLFF.

CDR3 coding DNA: TGCGCCAGCAGCGCAGGGGATACCTACAATGAGCAGTTCTTC. As protein: CASSAGDTYNEQFF. The V and J genes are TRBV5-1 and TRBJ2-1; perhaps TRBD1 as D (6 bases). The ends were cut back, 4 bases at V and 2 bases at J, with 10 bases in the middle. The CDR3 extends over 14 amino acids. Germline CDR1 SGHRS, CDR2 YFSETQ.

This clone appeared a single time. The chain's CDR3 is CASSLFAAGGYEQYF. Written as DNA, the CDR3 is TGTGCCAGCAGCTTATTTGCTGCGGGGGGGTACGAGCAGTACTTC. The genes are TRBV5-5 and TRBJ2-7; TRBD2 agrees at 9 bases. Germline CDR1 is SGHKS and CDR2 is YYEKEE (reference sequence). Germline trimming cut 2 bases from V and 4 bases from J; bases unmatched to any gene: 7. This CDR3 region has 15 residues.

This clone was detected only once. This chain connects TRBV27 to TRBJ2-4; D is possibly TRBD2 (6 bases). The CDR3 totals 19 residues. Germline V gives CDR1 MNHEY, CDR2 SMNVEV (reference sequence). The V end lost 6 bases, the J end lost 6 bases, and 30 bases lay between the germline ends. The CDR3 DNA reads TGTGCCAGCAGCTCGCCGAAGGGGCGGGGAGGTATTGCCGGAAACATTCAGTACTTC. Protein sequence: CASSSPKGRGGIAGNIQYF.

The chain joins TRBV4-1 to TRBJ1-5, with 9 bases fitting TRBD1. Per the germline V gene, CDR1 is MGHRA and CDR2 is YSYEKL. V dropped 4 bases and J dropped 6; count of bases not matched to a gene: 4. This CDR3 region has 14 residues. CDR3 residues: CASSPMTGGQPQHF. DNA of the CDR3: TGCGCCAGCAGCCCCATGACAGGGGGTCAGCCCCAGCATTTT.

The chain's CDR3 is CASSLGRGKDTQYF. CDR3 nucleotides: TGTGCCAGCAGTTTGGGCAGGGGGAAAGATACGCAGTATTTT. V gene TRBV27 combines with J gene TRBJ2-3; TRBD1 matches at 7 bases. The V gene end was trimmed by 3 bases and the J gene end by 5 bases; junction bases not matched to a gene: 5. CDR3 length: 14 residues. Germline V lookup: CDR1 MNHEY, CDR2 SMNVEV (reference sequence).

This clone has a single count. The CDR3 is CASSQDAQRGGRDEQFF. For the CDR3, the DNA is TGCGCCAGCAGCCAAGATGCGCAGCGGGGGGGCCGAGATGAGCAGTTCTTC. The V and J genes are TRBV4-1 and TRBJ2-1, with 10 nucleotides matching TRBD2. V was clipped by 0 bases and J by 8 bases; unmatched bases: 10. In germline, CDR1 is MGHRA, CDR2 YSYEKL. The CDR3 sequence is 17 residues long.

This clone was found a few times. The V call is TRBV7-9, the J call TRBJ2-5; the match to TRBD1 covers 7 bases. V was pared by 3 bases and J by 2 bases, with 3 bases of the junction left unmatched. CDR3 size: 14 residues. In germline, CDR1 is SEHNR, CDR2 FQNEAQ (reference sequence). The CDR3 region is CASSFPTGQETQYF. The CDR3 coding sequence is TGTGCCAGCAGCTTTCCGACAGGGCAAGAGACCCAGTACTTC.

The chain carries TRBV27 and TRBJ1-1; TRBD1 might be the D (5 bases). This CDR3 comprises 12 residues. Germline loops: CDR1 MNHEY, CDR2 SMNVEV (reference sequence). Trimming cost V 11 bases and J 0 bases, with 10 bases left between them. The CDR3 spells CAGGGLNTEAFF. The CDR3 bases are TGTGCCGGCGGGGGTTTGAACACTGAAGCTTTCTTT.

This chain links TRBV19 with TRBJ1-4, with 7 bases fitting TRBD1. Germline loops: CDR1 LNHDA, CDR2 SQIVND (reference sequence). With 7 bases clipped from V and 5 bases from J, the junction kept 10 bases outside the gene matches. The CDR3 runs 15 residues. The DNA for the CDR3 is TGTGCCAGTACCGAGCGAACAGGGGTGAATGAAAAACTGTTTTTT. Amino acid sequence: CASTERTGVNEKLFF.

V usage is TRBV2 and J usage is TRBJ1-1; the D gene is possibly TRBD1 (6 bases). The CDR3 runs to 14 residues. The V end was cut by 6 bases, the J end by 5 bases, with 16 bases between. Germline CDR1 reads SNHLY; CDR2 reads FYNNEI. CDR3 sequence (DNA): TGTGCCAGCAGCATAGAGGGGGAGAGGACTGAAGCTTTCTTT. It yields the protein CASSIEGERTEAFF.

The genes are TRBV7-3 and TRBJ2-5, with D perhaps TRBD2 (7 bases). The CDR3 covers 15 residues. CDR1 SGHTA and CDR2 FQGTGA come from the germline V gene. The V end was cut by 0 bases, the J end by 7 bases, with 15 bases between. The CDR3 DNA reads as TGTGCCAGCAGCTTAACTGGGGGGGCGCAGGGGACCCAGTACTTC. This gives the protein CASSLTGGAQGTQYF.

The chain has TRBV3-1 (or the pseudogene TRBV3-2) and TRBJ1-3; D uncertain. The CDR3 spans 15 residues. With 0 bases removed from V and 0 bases from J, the gap between germline ends came to 6 bases. The germline V gene has CDR1 LGHDT and CDR2 YNNKEL (reference sequence). CDR3 sequence (DNA): TGTGCCAGCAGCCAAGATCGCTACTCTGGAAACACCATATATTTT. Its translation is CASSQDRYSGNTIYF.

The CDR3 bases are TGTGCCAGCAGCAGGGAGGGGCCGAGCTATGGCTACACCTTC. Translating gives CASSREGPSYGYTF. The V and J genes are TRBV28 and TRBJ1-2; a possible D gene is TRBD1 (5 bases). Trimming removed 6 bases at V and 4 bases at J, with 15 bases between. The CDR3 is 14 amino acids. Germline-derived CDR1 and CDR2 are MDHEN and SYDVKM.

The CDR3 DNA reads TGTGCCAGCAGCTTAGGGGGGGTTTCTTCACCCCTCCACTTT. Protein sequence: CASSLGGVSSPLHF. The J gene is TRBJ1-6, the V gene TRBV7-3; a possible D gene is TRBD1 (5 bases). Germline loops: CDR1 SGHTA, CDR2 FQGTGA. This CDR3 spans 14 amino acids. Trimming pared 2 bases from V and 9 bases from J, leaving 11 bases between.

This CDR3 reads CASSLDRGGEKLFF. CDR3 bases: TGTGCCAGCAGTCTCGACAGGGGTGGTGAAAAACTGTTTTTT. The V gene is TRBV2, the J gene TRBJ1-4; 8 bases are a match to TRBD1. The ends lost 5 bases at V and 7 bases at J; junction bases unmatched: 6. The CDR3 is 14 amino acids. In germline, CDR1 is SNHLY, CDR2 FYNNEI.

The chain is built from TRBV24-1 and TRBJ2-5, with TRBD2 identical over 10 bases. The J segment lost 7 bases and the V segment lost 5 bases, leaving 18 bases of the junction unmatched. The length of the CDR3 is 18 residues. From germline, CDR1 is KGHDR and CDR2 SFDVKD. CDR3 loop: CATSAPVGAGTSDGTQYF. The CDR3 nucleotides read TGTGCCACCAGTGCTCCCGTCGGCGCGGGGACTAGCGACGGGACCCAGTACTTC.

The chain joins TRBV3-1 (or the pseudogene TRBV3-2) to TRBJ2-3, with 7 bases lining up with TRBD1. Looked up from germline, CDR1 is LGHDT and CDR2 is YNNKEL (reference sequence). V dropped 5 bases and J dropped 1; count of bases not matched to a gene: 3. CDR3 length: 14 residues. The CDR3 protein is CASSSTGGTDTQYF. In DNA form, the CDR3 reads TGTGCCAGCAGCTCTACAGGGGGCACAGATACGCAGTATTTT.

In its sample, this clone was seen a few times. The chain combines TRBV14 with TRBJ1-1; the match to TRBD1 covers 8 bases. Germline CDR1 is SGHDN and CDR2 is FVKESK. J lost 5 bases, V lost 7 bases, and 6 bases had no gene match. There are 13 residues in the CDR3. The CDR3 nucleotides read TGTGCCAGCAACGACAGGGGAGGTACTGAAGCTTTCTTT. Translated: CASNDRGGTEAFF. The whole variable domain, filled in from reference TRBV14 and TRBJ1-1, reads EAGVTQFPSHSVIEKGQTVTLRCDPISGHDNLYWYRRVMGKEIKFLLHFVKESKQDESGMPNNRFLAERTGGTYSTLKVQPAELEDSGVYFCASNDRGGTEAFFGQGTRLTVV.